This passage covers 10 T cell receptor beta chains from one sample sequenced in a study of blood T cell repertoires in COVID-19. Assay used: immunoSEQ multiplex PCR; TCRdb lists only in-frame clones, some missing. Among approximately 350,000 clones listed, about 90% were seen once. Sequencing input: peripheral blood. These receptors were collected from a man in his forties with acute or convalescent COVID-19.

CDR3: CASSLGLAGTGELFF. CDR3 coding DNA: TGTGCCAGCAGTTTGGGACTAGCGGGGACCGGGGAGCTGTTTTTT. V gene TRBV27 combines with J gene TRBJ2-2; 13 nucleotides line up with TRBD2. The CDR3 covers 15 residues. Trimming removed 3 bases from V and 5 bases from J; junction bases left unmatched: 0. CDR1 MNHEY and CDR2 SMNVEV come from the germline V gene (reference sequence).

This CDR3 reads CASSQETHSGGAGDEQFF. The DNA of the CDR3 is TGCGCCAGCAGCCAAGAAACCCACAGCGGGGGGGCGGGTGATGAGCAGTTCTTC. The V gene is TRBV4-3, the J gene TRBJ2-1; TRBD2 agrees at 10 bases. This CDR3 spans 18 amino acids. The J segment lost 8 bases and the V segment lost 0 bases, leaving 13 bases of the junction unmatched. Germline loops: CDR1 LGHNA, CDR2 YSLEER.

On this clone itself: The sample holds other DNA sequences that translate to the same CDR3. This chain uses TRBV9 with TRBJ1-1, with D possibly being TRBD1 (5 bases). Trimming left V 0 bases short and J 4 bases short, with 10 bases between. The CDR3 length is 14 residues. Looked up from germline, CDR1 is SGDLS and CDR2 is YYNGEE. The CDR3 is CASSVAWGGTEAFF. The CDR3 nucleotides are TGTGCCAGCAGCGTAGCTTGGGGCGGCACTGAAGCTTTCTTT.

The V and J genes are TRBV19 and TRBJ2-7; 9 bases align to TRBD1. Germline V gene sequence: CDR1 LNHDA, CDR2 SQIVND (reference sequence). The V gene end was trimmed by 6 bases and the J gene end by 7 bases; junction bases not matched to a gene: 10. The CDR3 sequence is 14 residues long. CDR3: CASRQKTGGREQYF. The CDR3 bases are TGTGCCAGTAGACAAAAAACAGGGGGCCGGGAGCAGTACTTC.

This chain joins TRBV10-2 and TRBJ1-6; 7 positions match TRBD1. V shed 2 bases, J shed 6 bases, and the junction held 7 bases outside the gene matches. The CDR3 runs 16 residues. CDR1 is WSHSY and CDR2 is SAAADI in the germline V gene. The chain's CDR3 is CASSETQGFRNSPLHF. The CDR3 DNA sequence: TGCGCCAGCAGTGAGACACAGGGGTTTCGTAATTCACCCCTCCACTTT.

V is TRBV6-2 or TRBV6-3 and J is TRBJ2-3, with 7 bases identical to TRBD2. Germline CDR1 is MNHEY and CDR2 is SVGEGT. The CDR3 covers 15 residues. Losses at the gene ends were 6 bases for V and 0 bases for J; bases not matched to a gene: 6. This CDR3 reads CASSLSGFSTDTQYF. The CDR3, as DNA: TGTGCCAGCAGCCTTAGCGGGTTCAGCACAGATACGCAGTATTTT.

V and J are TRBV28 and TRBJ2-5; 9 positions agree with TRBD2. This CDR3 is 17 amino acids long. V shed 5 bases, J shed 2 bases, and the junction held 12 bases outside the gene matches. Germline V lookup: CDR1 MDHEN, CDR2 SYDVKM. The CDR3 sequence is CASSPSPGSGGQETQYF. The CDR3 nucleotides are TGTGCCAGCAGTCCATCCCCAGGTAGCGGGGGACAAGAGACCCAGTACTTC. The full variable domain, rest sourced from reference TRBV28 and TRBJ2-5, is DVKVTQSSRYLVKRTGEKVFLECVQDMDHENMFWYRQDPGLGLRLIYFSYDVKMKEKGDIPEGYSVSREKKERFSLILESASTNQTSMYLCASSPSPGSGGQETQYFGPGTRLLVL.

The V and J genes are TRBV11-3 and TRBJ2-1; D may be TRBD2 (7 bases). Germline V lookup: CDR1 SGHNT, CDR2 YENEEA. Trimming took off 1 base at V and 6 bases at J, with 10 bases between the two ends. CDR3 length: 14 residues. CDR3 sequence reads: CASSLGGGANEQFF. CDR3 DNA: TGTGCCAGCAGCTTAGGTGGGGGGGCCAATGAGCAGTTCTTC.

J is TRBJ1-6 and V is TRBV6-5, with TRBD1 matching over 7 bases. Germline V gene data show CDR1 as MNHEY and CDR2 as SVGAGI. After removal of 4 bases from V and 7 bases from J, the junction contained 7 bases not matched to a gene. The CDR3 sequence is 15 residues long. The CDR3 DNA follows: TGTGCCAGCAGTTCCCCCGGGACAGAGAATTCACCCCTCCACTTT. It encodes CASSSPGTENSPLHF.

This chain's CDR3 is CASSTTGGNEQFF. The CDR3 DNA sequence: TGTGCCAGCAGTACAACAGGGGGGAATGAGCAGTTCTTC. This chain joins TRBV28 and TRBJ2-1; 8 bases fit TRBD1. The germline gives CDR1 MDHEN, CDR2 SYDVKM. Trimming cost V 5 bases and J 7 bases; bases outside gene matches: 4. This CDR3 has 13 amino acids.